The clone carrying this T cell receptor beta chain appeared a single time. Its antigen is unknown. This record belongs to a study of T cell responses to AZD1222 COVID-19 vaccine. Germline V CDR1 and CDR2: SGHNT, YYREEE (reference sequence). V was clipped by 4 bases and J by 3 bases; unmatched bases: 5. The CDR3 is 14 residues long. Repertoires were generated with immunoSEQ multiplex PCR, while TCRdb's copy carries only in-frame clones and drops some. The data show around 150,000 clones, more than 90% seen once. Study conclusions and caveats: Spike-specific TCR breadth and depth both grew after two AZD1222 doses. Donors, mostly white British, included more females; clonal diversity was possibly underestimated.

This sample comprised peripheral blood, obtained 28 days after the second AZD1222 dose. The receptor was isolated from an adult who received the AZD1222 COVID-19 vaccine. This chain links TRBV5-4 with TRBJ2-7; 9 bases map to TRBD1. The CDR3 loop reads CASSRGTGFYEQYF. The CDR3 DNA reads as TGTGCCAGCAGCCGAGGGACAGGGTTCTACGAGCAGTACTTC.